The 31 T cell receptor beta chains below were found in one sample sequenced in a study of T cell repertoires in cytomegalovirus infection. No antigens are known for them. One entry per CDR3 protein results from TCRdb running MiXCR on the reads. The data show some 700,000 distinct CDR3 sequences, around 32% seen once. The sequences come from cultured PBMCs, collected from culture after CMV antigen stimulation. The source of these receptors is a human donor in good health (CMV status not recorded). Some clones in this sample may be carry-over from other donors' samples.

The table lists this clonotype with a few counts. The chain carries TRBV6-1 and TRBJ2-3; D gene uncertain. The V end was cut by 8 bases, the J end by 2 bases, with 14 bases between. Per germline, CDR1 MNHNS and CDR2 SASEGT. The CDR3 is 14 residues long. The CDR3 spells CASSRPHLTDTQYF. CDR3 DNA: TGTGCCAGCTCCCGCCCCCACCTCACAGATACGCAGTATTTT.

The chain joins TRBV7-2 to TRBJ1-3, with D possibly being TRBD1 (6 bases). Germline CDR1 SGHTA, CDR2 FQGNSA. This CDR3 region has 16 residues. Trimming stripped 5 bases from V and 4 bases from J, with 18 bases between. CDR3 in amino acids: CASSASRGARGNTIYF. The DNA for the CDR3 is TGTGCCAGCAGCGCCAGCCGGGGGGCGCGAGGAAACACCATATATTTT.

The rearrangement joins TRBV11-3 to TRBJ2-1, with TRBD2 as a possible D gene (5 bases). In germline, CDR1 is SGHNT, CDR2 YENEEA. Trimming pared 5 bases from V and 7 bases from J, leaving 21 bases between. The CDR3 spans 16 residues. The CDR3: CASSKGRGSSQNEQFF. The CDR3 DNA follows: TGTGCCAGCAGCAAGGGTCGAGGGAGCAGCCAGAATGAGCAGTTCTTC.

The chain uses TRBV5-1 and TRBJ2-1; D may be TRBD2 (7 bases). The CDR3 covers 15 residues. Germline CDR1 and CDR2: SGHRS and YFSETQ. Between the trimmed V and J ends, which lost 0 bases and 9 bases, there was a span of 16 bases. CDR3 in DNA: TGCGCCAGCAGCTTGGGGGGGGGGCCCACAAGTGAGCAGTTCTTC. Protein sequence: CASSLGGGPTSEQFF.

Here the CDR3 reads CASSLSAGGANVLTF. The CDR3 nucleotides are TGTGCCAGCAGTCTATCCGCGGGCGGGGCCAACGTCCTGACTTTC. The genes are TRBV28 and TRBJ2-6, with D tentatively TRBD2 (5 bases). There are 15 residues in the CDR3. The germline V gene encodes CDR1 MDHEN and CDR2 SYDVKM. The germline V and J ends were trimmed by 5 bases and 4 bases, with 12 bases remaining between them.

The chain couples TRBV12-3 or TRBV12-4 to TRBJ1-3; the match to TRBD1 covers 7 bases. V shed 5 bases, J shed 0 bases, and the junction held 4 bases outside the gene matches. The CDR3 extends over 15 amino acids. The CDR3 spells CASSADRASGNTIYF. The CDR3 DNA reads TGTGCCAGCAGTGCCGACAGGGCCTCTGGAAACACCATATATTTT.

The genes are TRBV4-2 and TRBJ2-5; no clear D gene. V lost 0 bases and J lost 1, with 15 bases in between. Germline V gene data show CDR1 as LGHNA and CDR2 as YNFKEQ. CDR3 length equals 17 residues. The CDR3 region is CASSQEVIRELQETQYF. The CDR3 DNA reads TGTGCCAGCAGCCAAGAAGTGATTCGAGAGCTCCAAGAGACCCAGTACTTC.

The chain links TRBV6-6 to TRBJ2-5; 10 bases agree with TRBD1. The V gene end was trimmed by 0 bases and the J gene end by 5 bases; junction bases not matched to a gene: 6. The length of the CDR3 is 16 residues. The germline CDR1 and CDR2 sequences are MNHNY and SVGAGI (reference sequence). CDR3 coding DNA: TGTGCCAGCAGTTACTCCGGGACAGGGGTCGCGGAGACCCAGTACTTC. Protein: CASSYSGTGVAETQYF.

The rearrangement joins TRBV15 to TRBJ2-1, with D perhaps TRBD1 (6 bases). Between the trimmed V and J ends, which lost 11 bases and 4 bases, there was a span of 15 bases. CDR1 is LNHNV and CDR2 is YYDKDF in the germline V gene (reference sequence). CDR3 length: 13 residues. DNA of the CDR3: TGTGCCTCTCGTGGGGGCTGGTACAATGAGCAGTTCTTC. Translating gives CASRGGWYNEQFF. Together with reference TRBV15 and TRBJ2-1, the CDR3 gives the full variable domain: DAMVIQNPRYQVTQFGKPVTLSCSQTLNHNVMYWYQQKSSQAPKLLFHYYDKDFNNEADTPDNFQSRRPNTSFCFLDIRSPGLGDTAMYLCASRGGWYNEQFFGPGTRLTVL.

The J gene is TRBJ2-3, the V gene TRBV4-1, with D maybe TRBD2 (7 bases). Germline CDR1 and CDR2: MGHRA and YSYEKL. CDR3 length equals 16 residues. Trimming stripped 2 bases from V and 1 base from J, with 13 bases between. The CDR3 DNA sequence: TGCGCCAGCAGCCAAACGGGGGGCTCCCGCACAGATACGCAGTATTTT. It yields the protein CASSQTGGSRTDTQYF.

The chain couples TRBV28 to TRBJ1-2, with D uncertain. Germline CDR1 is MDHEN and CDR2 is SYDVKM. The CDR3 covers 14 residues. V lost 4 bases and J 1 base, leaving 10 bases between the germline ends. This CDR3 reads CASSSPSNNYGYTF. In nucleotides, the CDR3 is TGTGCCAGCAGTTCCCCCTCGAATAACTATGGCTACACCTTC.

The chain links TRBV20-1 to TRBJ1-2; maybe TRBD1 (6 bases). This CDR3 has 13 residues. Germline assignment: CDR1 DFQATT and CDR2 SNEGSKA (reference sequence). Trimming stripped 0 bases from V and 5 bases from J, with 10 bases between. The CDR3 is CSARDRDTYGYTF. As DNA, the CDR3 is TGCAGTGCTAGAGACCGGGACACTTATGGCTACACCTTC.

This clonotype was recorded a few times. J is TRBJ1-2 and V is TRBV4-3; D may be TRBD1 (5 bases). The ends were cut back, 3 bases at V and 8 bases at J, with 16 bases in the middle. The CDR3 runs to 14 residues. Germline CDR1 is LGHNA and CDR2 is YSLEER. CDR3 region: CASSHPGAGRGYTF. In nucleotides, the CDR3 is TGCGCCAGCAGCCACCCCGGTGCGGGGCGAGGCTACACCTTC.

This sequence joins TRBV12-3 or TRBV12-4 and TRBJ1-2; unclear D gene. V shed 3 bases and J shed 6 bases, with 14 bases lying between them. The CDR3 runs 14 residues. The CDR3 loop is CASSLDSVMDGYTF. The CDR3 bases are TGTGCCAGCAGTTTGGATTCCGTAATGGATGGCTACACCTTC.

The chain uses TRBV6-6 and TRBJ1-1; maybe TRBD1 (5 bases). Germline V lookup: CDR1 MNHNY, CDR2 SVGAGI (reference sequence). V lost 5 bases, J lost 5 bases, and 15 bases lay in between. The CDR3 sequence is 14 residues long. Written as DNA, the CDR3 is TGTGCCAGCAGTGTCGGTTGGGGGGGGACTGAAGCTTTCTTT. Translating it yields CASSVGWGGTEAFF.

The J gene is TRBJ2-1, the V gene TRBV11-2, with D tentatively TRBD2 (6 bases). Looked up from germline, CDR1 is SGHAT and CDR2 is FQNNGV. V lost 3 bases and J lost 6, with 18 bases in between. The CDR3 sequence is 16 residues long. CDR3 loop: CASSFRELGGANEQFF. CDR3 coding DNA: TGTGCCAGCAGCTTTCGGGAACTAGGCGGGGCCAATGAGCAGTTCTTC.

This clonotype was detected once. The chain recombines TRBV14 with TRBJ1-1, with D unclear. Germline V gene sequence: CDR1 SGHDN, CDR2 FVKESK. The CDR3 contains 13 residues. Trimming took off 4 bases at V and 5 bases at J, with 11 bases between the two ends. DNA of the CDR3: TGTGCCAGCAGCCCCAGTGTCGGGACTGAAGCTTTCTTT. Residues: CASSPSVGTEAFF. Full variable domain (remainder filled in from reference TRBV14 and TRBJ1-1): EAGVTQFPSHSVIEKGQTVTLRCDPISGHDNLYWYRRVMGKEIKFLLHFVKESKQDESGMPNNRFLAERTGGTYSTLKVQPAELEDSGVYFCASSPSVGTEAFFGQGTRLTVV.

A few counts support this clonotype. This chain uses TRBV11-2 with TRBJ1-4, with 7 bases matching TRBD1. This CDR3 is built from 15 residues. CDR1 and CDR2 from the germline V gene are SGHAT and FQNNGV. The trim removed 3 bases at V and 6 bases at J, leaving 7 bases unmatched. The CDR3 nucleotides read TGTGCCAGCAGCTTGACTGACAGGGATCATGAAAAACTGTTTTTT. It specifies CASSLTDRDHEKLFF.

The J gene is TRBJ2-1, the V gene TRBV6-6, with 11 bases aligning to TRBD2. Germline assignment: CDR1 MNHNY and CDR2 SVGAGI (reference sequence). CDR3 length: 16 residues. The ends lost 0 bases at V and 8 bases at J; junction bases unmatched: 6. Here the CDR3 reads CASSYSAVAGGYEQFF. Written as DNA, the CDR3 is TGTGCCAGCAGTTACTCGGCGGTAGCGGGAGGGTATGAGCAGTTCTTC.

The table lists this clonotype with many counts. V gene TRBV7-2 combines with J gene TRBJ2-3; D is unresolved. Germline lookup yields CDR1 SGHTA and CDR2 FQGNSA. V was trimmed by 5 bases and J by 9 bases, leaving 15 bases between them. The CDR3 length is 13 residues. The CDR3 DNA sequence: TGTGCCAGCAGCACAACGAAGGAATCAACGCAGTATTTT. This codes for CASSTTKESTQYF.

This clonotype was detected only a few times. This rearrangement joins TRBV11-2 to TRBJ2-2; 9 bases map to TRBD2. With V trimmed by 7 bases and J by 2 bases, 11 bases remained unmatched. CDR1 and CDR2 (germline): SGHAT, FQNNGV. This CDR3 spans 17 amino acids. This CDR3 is CASNHGRRGGNTGELFF. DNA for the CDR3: TGTGCCAGCAATCACGGCAGGCGGGGGGGTAACACCGGGGAGCTGTTTTTT.

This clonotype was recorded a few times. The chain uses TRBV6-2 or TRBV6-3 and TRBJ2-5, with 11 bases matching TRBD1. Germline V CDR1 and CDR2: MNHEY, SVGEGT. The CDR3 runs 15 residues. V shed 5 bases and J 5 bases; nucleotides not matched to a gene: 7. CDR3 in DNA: TGTGCCAGCAGTCCCCGGGACAGGGGGTTCGAGACCCAGTACTTC. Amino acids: CASSPRDRGFETQYF.

For the CDR3, the DNA is TGTGCCAGCAGTGGGACAGGGGGCTTGGTTGAAAAACTGTTTTTT. This sequence encodes CASSGTGGLVEKLFF. This chain joins TRBV2 and TRBJ1-4, with 11 bases fitting TRBD1. The V gene's germline CDR1 is SNHLY and CDR2 FYNNEI. The CDR3 runs 15 residues. Unmatched junction bases numbered 5, after V lost 4 bases and J lost 7 bases.

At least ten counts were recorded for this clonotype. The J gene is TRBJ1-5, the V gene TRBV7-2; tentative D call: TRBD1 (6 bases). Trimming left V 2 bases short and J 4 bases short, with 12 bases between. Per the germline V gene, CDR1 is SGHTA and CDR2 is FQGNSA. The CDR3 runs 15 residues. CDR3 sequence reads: CASSLFRGGNQPQHF. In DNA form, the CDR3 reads TGTGCCAGCAGCTTATTCAGGGGTGGGAATCAGCCCCAGCATTTT.

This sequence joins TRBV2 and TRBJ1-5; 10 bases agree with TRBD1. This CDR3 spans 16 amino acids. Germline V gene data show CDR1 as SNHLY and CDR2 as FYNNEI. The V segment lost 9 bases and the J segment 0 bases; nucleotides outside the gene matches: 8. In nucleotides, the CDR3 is TGTGCCAGTACTCTAAGGGACAGGGGTAGCAATCAGCCCCAGCATTTT. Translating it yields CASTLRDRGSNQPQHF.

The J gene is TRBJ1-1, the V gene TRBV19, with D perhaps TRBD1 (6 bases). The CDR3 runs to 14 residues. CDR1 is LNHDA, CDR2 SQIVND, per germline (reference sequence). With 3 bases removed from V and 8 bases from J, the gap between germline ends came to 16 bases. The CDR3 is CASSIRGGDIEAFF. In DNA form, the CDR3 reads TGTGCCAGTAGTATTAGAGGGGGAGACATAGAAGCTTTCTTT.

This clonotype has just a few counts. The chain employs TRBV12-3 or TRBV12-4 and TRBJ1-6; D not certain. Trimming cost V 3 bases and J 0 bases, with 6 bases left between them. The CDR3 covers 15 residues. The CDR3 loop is CASSFSGSYNSPLHF. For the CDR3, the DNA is TGTGCCAGCAGTTTTAGCGGCTCCTATAATTCACCCCTCCACTTT.

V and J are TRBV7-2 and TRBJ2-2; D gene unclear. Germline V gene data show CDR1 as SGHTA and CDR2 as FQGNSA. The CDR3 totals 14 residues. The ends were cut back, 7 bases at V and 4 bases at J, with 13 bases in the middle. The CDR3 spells CASKKARSTGELFF. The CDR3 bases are TGTGCCAGCAAAAAGGCCAGGAGCACCGGGGAGCTGTTTTTT.

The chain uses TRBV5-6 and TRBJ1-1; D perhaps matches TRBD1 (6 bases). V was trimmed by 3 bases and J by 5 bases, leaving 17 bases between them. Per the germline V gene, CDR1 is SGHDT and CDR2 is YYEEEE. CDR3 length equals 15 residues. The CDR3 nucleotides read TGTGCCAGCAGCTGGGGGGTCCTAACAGGGACTGAAGCTTTCTTT. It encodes CASSWGVLTGTEAFF.

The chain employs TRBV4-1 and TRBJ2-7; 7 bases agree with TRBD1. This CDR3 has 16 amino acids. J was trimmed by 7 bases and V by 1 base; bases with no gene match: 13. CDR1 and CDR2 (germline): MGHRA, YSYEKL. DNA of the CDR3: TGCGCCAGCAGCCAAGGTGTTGGTAGGGGGCCGAATGAGCAGTACTTC. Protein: CASSQGVGRGPNEQYF.

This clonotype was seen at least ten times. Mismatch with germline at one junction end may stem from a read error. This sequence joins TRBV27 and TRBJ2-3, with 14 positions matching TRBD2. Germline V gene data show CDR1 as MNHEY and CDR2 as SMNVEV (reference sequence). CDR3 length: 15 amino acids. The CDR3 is CASSKPGLAGDAQYF. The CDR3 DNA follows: TGTGCCAGCAGTAAACCGGGACTAGCGGGAGATGCGCAGTATTTT.